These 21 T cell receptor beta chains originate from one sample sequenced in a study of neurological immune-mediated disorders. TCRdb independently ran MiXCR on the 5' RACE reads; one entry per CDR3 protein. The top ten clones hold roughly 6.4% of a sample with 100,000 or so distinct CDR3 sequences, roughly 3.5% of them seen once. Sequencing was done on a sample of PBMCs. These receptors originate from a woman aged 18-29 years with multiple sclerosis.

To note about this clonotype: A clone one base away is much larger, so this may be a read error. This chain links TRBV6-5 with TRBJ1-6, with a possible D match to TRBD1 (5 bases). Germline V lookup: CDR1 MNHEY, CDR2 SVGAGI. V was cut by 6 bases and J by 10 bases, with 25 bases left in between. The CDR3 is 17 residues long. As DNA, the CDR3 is TGTGCCAGCAGGGGTTTTGGCTGGGGCGGACCTGGGTCACCCCTCCACTTT. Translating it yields CASRGFGWGGPGSPLHF.

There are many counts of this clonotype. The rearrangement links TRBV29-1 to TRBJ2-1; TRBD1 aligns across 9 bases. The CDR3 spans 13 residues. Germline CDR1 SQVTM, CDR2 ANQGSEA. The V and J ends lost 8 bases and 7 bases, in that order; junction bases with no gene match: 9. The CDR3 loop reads CSWTGTGSNEQFF. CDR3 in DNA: TGCAGCTGGACCGGGACAGGGTCGAATGAGCAGTTCTTC.

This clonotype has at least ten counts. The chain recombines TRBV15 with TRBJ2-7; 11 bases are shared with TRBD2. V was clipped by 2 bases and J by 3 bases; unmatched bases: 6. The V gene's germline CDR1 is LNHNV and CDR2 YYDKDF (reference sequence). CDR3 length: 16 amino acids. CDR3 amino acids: CATSRKLAGEYYEQYF. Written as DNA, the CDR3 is TGTGCCACCAGCAGAAAACTAGCGGGAGAGTACTACGAGCAGTACTTC.

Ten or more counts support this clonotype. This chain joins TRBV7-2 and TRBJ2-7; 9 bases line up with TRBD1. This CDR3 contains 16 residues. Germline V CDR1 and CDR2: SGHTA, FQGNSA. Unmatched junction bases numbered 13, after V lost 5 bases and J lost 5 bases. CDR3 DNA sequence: TGTGCCAGCAGCACGACTGAGGGACAGGGAATCCACGAGCAGTACTTC. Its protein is CASSTTEGQGIHEQYF.

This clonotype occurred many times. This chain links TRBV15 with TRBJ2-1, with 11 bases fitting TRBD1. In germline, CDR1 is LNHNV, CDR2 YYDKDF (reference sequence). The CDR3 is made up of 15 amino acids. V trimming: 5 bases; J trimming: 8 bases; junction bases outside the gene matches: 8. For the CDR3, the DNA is TGTGCCACCAGCGTCGGGACAGGGGGTTTCGATGAGCAGTTCTTC. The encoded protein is CATSVGTGGFDEQFF. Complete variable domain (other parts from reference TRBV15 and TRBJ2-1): DAMVIQNPRYQVTQFGKPVTLSCSQTLNHNVMYWYQQKSSQAPKLLFHYYDKDFNNEADTPDNFQSRRPNTSFCFLDIRSPGLGDTAMYLCATSVGTGGFDEQFFGPGTRLTVL.

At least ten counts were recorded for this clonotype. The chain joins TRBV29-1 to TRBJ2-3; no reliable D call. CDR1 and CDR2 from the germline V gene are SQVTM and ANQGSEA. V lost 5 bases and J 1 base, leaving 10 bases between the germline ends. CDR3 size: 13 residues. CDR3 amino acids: CSVSVTGTDTQYF. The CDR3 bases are TGCAGCGTTAGTGTAACGGGCACAGATACGCAGTATTTT.

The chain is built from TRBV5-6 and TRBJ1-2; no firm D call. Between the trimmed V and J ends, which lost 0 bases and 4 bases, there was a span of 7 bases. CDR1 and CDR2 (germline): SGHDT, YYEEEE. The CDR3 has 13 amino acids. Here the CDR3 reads CASSLGEFYGYTF. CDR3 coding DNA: TGTGCCAGCAGCTTGGGAGAGTTCTATGGCTACACCTTC. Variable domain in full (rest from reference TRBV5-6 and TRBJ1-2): DAGVTQSPTHLIKTRGQQVTLRCSPKSGHDTVSWYQQALGQGPQFIFQYYEEEERQRGNFPDRFSGHQFPNYSSELNVNALLLGDSALYLCASSLGEFYGYTFGSGTRLTVV.

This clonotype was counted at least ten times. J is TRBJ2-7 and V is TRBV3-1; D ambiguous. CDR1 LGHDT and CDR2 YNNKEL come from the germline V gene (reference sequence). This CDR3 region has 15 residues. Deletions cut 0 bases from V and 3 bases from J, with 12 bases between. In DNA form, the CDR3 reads TGTGCCAGCAGCCAAGAATACTTGAGCAGCTACGAGCAGTACTTC. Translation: CASSQEYLSSYEQYF.

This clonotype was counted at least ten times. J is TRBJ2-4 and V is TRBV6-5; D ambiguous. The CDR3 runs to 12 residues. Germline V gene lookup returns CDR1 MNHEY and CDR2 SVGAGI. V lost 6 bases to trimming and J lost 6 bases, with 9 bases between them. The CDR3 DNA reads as TGTGCCAGCAGAGGTACCCCAAACATTCAGTACTTC. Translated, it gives CASRGTPNIQYF.

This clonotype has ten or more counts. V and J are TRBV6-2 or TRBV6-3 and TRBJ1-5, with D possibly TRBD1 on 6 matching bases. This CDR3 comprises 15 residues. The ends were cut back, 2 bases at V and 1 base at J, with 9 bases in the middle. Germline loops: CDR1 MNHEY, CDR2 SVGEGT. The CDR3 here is CASSYIQGSNQPQHF. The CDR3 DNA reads TGTGCCAGCAGTTACATTCAGGGGAGCAATCAGCCCCAGCATTTT.

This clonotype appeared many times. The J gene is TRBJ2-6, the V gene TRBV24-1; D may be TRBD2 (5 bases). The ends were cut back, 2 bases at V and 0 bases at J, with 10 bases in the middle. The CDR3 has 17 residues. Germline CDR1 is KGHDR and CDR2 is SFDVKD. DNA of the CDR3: TGTGCCACCAGTGATTCGGGAAGGGACTCTGGGGCCAACGTCCTGACTTTC. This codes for CATSDSGRDSGANVLTF.

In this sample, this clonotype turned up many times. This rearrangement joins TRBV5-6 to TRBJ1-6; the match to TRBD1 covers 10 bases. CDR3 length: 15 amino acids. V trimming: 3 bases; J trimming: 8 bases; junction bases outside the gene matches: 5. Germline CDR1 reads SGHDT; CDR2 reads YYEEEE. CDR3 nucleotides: TGTGCCAGCAGCTCCAGGACAGGGGGGCATTCACCCCTCCACTTT. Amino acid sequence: CASSSRTGGHSPLHF.

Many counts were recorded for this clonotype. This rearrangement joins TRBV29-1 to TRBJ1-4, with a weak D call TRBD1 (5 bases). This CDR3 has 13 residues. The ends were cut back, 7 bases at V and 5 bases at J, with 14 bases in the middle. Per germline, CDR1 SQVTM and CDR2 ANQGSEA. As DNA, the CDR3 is TGCAGCGCCCTCCAGGGTTACAATGAAAAACTGTTTTTT. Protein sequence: CSALQGYNEKLFF.

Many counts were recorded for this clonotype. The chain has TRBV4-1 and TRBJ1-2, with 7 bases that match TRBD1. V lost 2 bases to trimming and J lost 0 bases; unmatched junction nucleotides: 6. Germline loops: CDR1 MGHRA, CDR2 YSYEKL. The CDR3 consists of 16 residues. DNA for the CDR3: TGCGCCAGCAGCCAAAATCCAGGACAGGCTAACTATGGCTACACCTTC. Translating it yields CASSQNPGQANYGYTF.

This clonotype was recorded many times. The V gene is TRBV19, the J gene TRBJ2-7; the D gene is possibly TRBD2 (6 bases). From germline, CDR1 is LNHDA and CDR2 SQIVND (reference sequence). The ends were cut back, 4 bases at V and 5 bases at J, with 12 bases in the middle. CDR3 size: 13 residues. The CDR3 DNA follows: TGTGCCAGTAGTAGGGGACTCCAAGACGAGCAGTACTTC. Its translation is CASSRGLQDEQYF. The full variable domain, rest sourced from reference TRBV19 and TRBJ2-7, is DGGITQSPKYLFRKEGQNVTLSCEQNLNHDAMYWYRQDPGQGLRLIYYSQIVNDFQKGDIAEGYSVSREKKESFPLTVTSAQKNPTAFYLCASSRGLQDEQYFGPGTRLTVT.

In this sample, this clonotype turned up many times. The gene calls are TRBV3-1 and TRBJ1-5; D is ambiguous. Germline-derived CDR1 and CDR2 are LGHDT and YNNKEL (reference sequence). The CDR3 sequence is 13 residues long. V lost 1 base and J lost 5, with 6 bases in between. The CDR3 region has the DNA TGTGCCAGCAGCCAAGGGGCGGATCAGCCCCAGCATTTT. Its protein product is CASSQGADQPQHF.

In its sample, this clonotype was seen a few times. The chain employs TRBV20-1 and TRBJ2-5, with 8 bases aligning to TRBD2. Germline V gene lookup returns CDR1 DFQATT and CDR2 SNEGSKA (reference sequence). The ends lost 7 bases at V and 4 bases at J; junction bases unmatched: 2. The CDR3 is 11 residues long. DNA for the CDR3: TGCAGTGTAAGCGGGAGAGAGACCCAGTACTTC. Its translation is CSVSGRETQYF.

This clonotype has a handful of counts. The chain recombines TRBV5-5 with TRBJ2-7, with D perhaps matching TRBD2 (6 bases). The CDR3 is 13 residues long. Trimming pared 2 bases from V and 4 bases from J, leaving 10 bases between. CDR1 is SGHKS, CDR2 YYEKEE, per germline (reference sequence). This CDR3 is CASSFLAAYEQYF. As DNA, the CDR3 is TGTGCCAGCAGCTTCTTAGCGGCTTACGAGCAGTACTTC.

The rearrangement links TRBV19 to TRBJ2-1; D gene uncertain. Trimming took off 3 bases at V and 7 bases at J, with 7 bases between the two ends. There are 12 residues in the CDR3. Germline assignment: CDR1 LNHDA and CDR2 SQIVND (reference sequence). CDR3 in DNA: TGTGCCAGTAGTATTGTTTGGAATGAGCAGTTCTTC. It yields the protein CASSIVWNEQFF.

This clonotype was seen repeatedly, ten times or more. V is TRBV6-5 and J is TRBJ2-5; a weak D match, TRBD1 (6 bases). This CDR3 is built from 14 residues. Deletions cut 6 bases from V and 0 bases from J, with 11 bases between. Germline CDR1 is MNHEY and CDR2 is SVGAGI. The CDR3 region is CASSLDRNQETQYF. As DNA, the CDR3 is TGTGCCAGCAGCCTCGACAGGAACCAAGAGACCCAGTACTTC.

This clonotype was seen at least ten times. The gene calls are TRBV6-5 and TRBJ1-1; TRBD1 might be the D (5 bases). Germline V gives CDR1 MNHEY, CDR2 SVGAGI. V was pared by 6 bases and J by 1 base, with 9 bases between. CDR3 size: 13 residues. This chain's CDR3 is CASRNGGNTEAFF. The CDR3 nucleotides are TGTGCCAGCAGGAACGGGGGGAACACTGAAGCTTTCTTT.